This T cell receptor beta chain emerged from a study of sequential checkpoint blockade in melanoma. The data were produced by immunoSEQ multiplex PCR, yet TCRdb's version contains in-frame clones alone and is incomplete. The table shows around 16,000 clones, with 85% to 95% occurring only once. As to treatment: randomized to nivolumab then ipilimumab (arm A) or the reverse (arm B). PBMC sorting kept live CD3+CD8+ cells without CD19 or CD56. Germline V gene lookup returns CDR1 MDHEN and CDR2 SYDVKM. V lost 3 bases and J lost 6; bases outside the gene matches: 5. The CDR3 consists of 15 residues. The sequence was collected from a human donor with melanoma. The chain joins TRBV28 to TRBJ1-5; 10 positions agree with TRBD1. Sequenced here: CD8+ T cells sorted from blood (inferred from file names), sampled from a patient given nivolumab and ipilimumab in sequence. CDR3 sequence reads: CASSFGTGDVQPQHF. CDR3 DNA sequence: TGTGCCAGCAGTTTCGGGACAGGGGACGTTCAGCCCCAGCATTTT.